A selection of T cell receptor beta chains follows, all from one sample in a study of shared clonotypes between healthy human individuals. The data were produced by immunoSEQ multiplex PCR, yet TCRdb's version contains in-frame clones alone and is incomplete. The sample includes roughly 320,000 clones, roughly 87% seen only once; the top ten take roughly 15%. The sample taken for sequencing was memory CD8+ T cells sorted from blood. These receptors all come from a man aged 18 to 29 in good health. Each CDR3 is given without its conserved first and last residue. The order of the fields is V gene, J gene, CDR3 protein.

v_call: TRBV30; j_call: TRBJ1-1; cdr3_aa: AWSPQGPEAF
v_call: TRBV2; j_call: TRBJ1-1; cdr3_aa: ASSSDRANTEAF
v_call: TRBV4-1; j_call: TRBJ1-4; cdr3_aa: ASSPDWADEKLF
v_call: TRBV6-5; j_call: TRBJ2-7; cdr3_aa: ASSYTGAEQY
v_call: TRBV4-1; j_call: TRBJ2-5; cdr3_aa: ASSQDPTGGSETQY
v_call: TRBV2; j_call: TRBJ2-5; cdr3_aa: ASSEDGGRETQY
v_call: TRBV4-1; j_call: TRBJ1-1; cdr3_aa: ASSPFGGVSTTEAF
v_call: TRBV7-9; j_call: TRBJ2-5; cdr3_aa: ASSHSPTGYDETQY
v_call: TRBV6-5; j_call: TRBJ2-1; cdr3_aa: ASSWTTYNEQF
v_call: TRBV27; j_call: TRBJ2-3; cdr3_aa: ASRTWGSRTDTQY
v_call: TRBV30; j_call: TRBJ1-1; cdr3_aa: AWTLLSANTEAF